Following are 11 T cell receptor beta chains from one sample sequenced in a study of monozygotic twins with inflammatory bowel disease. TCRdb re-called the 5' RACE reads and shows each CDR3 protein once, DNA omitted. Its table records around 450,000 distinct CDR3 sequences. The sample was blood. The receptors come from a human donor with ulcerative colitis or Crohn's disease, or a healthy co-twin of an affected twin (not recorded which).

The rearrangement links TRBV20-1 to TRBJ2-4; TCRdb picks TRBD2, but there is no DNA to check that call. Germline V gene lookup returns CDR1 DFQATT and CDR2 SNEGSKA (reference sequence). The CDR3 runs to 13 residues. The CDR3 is CSATGTRENIHYF.

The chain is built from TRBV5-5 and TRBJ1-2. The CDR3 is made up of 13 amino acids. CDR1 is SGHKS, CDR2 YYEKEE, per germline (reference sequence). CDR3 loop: CASSVEGSYGYTF.

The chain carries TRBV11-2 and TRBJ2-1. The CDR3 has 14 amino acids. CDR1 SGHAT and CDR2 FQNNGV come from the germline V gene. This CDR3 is CASSLGLSYNEQFF.

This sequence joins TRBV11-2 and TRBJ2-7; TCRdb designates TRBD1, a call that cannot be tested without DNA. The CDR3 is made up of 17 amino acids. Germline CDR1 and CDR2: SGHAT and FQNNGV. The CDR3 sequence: CASSSAPTSGRFYEQYF.

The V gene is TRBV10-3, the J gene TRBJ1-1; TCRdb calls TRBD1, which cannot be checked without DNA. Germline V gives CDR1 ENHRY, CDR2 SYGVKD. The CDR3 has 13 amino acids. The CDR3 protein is CAIRGQGFTEAFF.

This CDR3 is CASETLSYGYTF. V gene TRBV12-3 or TRBV12-4 combines with J gene TRBJ1-2. This CDR3 region has 12 residues.

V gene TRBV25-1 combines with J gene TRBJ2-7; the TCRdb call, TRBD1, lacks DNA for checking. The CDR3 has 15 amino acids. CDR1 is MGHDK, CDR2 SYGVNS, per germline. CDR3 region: CASSETSGQSYEQYF.

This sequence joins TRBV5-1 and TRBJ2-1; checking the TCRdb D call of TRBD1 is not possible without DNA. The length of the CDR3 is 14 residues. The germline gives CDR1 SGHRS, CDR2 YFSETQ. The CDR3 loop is CASAAGVSATEQFF. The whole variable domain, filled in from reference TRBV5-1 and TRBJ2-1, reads KAGVTQTPRYLIKTRGQQVTLSCSPISGHRSVSWYQQTPGQGLQFLFEYFSETQRNKGNFPGRFSGRQFSNSRSEMNVSTLELGDSALYLCASAAGVSATEQFFGPGTRLTVL.

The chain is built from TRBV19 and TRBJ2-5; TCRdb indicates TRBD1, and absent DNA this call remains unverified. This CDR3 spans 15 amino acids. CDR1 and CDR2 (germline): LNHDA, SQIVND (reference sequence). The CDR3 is CASSISGGATETQYF. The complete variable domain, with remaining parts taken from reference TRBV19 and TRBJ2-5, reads DGGITQSPKYLFRKEGQNVTLSCEQNLNHDAMYWYRQDPGQGLRLIYYSQIVNDFQKGDIAEGYSVSREKKESFPLTVTSAQKNPTAFYLCASSISGGATETQYFGPGTRLLVL.

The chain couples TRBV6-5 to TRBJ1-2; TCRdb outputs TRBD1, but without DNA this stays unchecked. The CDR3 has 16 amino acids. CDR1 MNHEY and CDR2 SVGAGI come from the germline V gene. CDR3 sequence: CASSYSKVVPHYGYTF.

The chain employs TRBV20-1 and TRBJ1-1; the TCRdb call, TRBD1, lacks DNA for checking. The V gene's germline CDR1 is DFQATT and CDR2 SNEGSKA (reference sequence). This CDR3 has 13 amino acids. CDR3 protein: CSARDRAAGEAFF.